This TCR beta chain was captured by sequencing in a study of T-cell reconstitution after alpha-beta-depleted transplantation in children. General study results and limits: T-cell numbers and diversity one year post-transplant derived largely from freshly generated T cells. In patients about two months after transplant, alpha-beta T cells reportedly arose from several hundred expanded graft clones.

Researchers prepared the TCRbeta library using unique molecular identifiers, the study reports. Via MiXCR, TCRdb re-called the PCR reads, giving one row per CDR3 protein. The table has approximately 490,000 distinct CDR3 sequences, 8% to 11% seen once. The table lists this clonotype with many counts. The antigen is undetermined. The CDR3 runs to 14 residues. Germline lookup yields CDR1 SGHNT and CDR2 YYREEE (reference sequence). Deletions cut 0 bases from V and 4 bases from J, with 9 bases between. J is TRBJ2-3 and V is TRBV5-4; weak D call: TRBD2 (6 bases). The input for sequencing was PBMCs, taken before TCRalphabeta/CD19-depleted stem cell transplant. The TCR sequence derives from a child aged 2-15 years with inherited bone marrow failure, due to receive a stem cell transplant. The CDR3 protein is CASSLVLAADTQYF. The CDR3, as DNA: TGTGCCAGCAGCTTGGTACTAGCCGCAGATACGCAGTATTTT.